This TCR beta chain emerged from a study of T cell responses to AZD1222 COVID-19 vaccine (dated by TCRdb to the early 2020s). Notes on the research overall: TCR sequencing was performed for roughly 240 trial participants, of whom about 200 were given two doses of AZD1222 and some 25 were given two doses of MenACWY control vaccine. Trial participants were enrolled into age subgroups of 18-55, 56-69 and 70-plus years, which contained approximately 150, 28 and 58 TCR-sequenced participants, respectively.

Summary of the overall study and its limitations: After two AZD1222 doses, spike-specific TCR breadth and depth were significantly higher than at day 0 and than in MenACWY recipients. Nearly half of unique spike-specific TCRs reportedly recognized epitopes outside regions mutated in the B.1.351 and B.1.1.7 variants. The 56-69-year group was small, and its depth increase did not reach significance, likely because of low power. Most participants were white British and females outnumbered males, and the authors suggested that clonal diversity may have been underestimated. Because no samples from the day 14 peak response were available, repertoires could be characterized only after the peak T cell response. The vaccine-associated CD4 TCRs covered the entire spike protein, and the dominant responses fell in regions 160-218 and 743-854. Conclusions about previously exposed vaccinees are limited, since just a handful of AZD1222 recipients were seropositive for SARS-CoV-2 at baseline.

The CDR3 regions of human TCRbeta chains were analyzed by immunosequencing. Under the source paper's analysis protocol: TCRs in the repertoires were matched against a reference library of SARS-CoV-2-specific TCRs that had been generated with the MIRA antigen-specificity platform. Breadth was defined as the fraction of unique TCRs that were SARS-CoV-2-associated, and depth was defined as the fraction of total T cells that were SARS-CoV-2-associated. Using the MIRA data, every spike-specific TCR was mapped to the spike region that the TCR reacted to and assigned to either a CD4 or a CD8 class. Log10-transformed breadth and depth values were compared by one-way ANOVA with Sidak's multiple comparisons tests. Held by TCRdb, this immuneACCESS table contains in-frame sequences only and omits some clones. Under half of the omission traces to an unresolved V gene where checked; the cause of the rest is unknown. D and trimming come from the DNA, and the V and J calls and clone size come from that table. The sample records 77,000 or so clones, around 90% of which are singletons. Around 26% of the sample rests with the top ten.

The CDR3 has 18 amino acids, counting the end cysteine and phenylalanine. Only the CDR3 portion is preserved as DNA: 54 bases, with reading frame beginning at the first base. The germline V gene sets CDR1 to MNHEY and CDR2 to SVGEGT. From V the trimming removes 4 bases and from J it removes 6 bases, while the gene matches leave 18 bases of the junction unaccounted for. The label giving this sample's time point can be read as: about 28 days (+/-7) after the second vaccine dose. Because spike-specific TCR depth and breadth did not differ between the two schedules, AZD1222 recipients who got a second dose at roughly 4 weeks were pooled with those who got a second dose at roughly 12 weeks. Vaccinee samples came from UK trials COV001 and COV002, including a single-blind randomized controlled phase 2/3 trial of AZD1222 (ChAdOx1 nCoV-19) in healthy adults. For TCRbeta chain sequencing, PBMC samples from trial participants were taken at day 0 and at day 28 after the second dose.

This clone appeared a single time. The antigen it recognizes is unknown. No qualities accompany the bases; no much larger clone lies one base away. This specimen consisted of peripheral blood, obtained 28 days after the second AZD1222 dose. The sequence was collected from an adult who received the AZD1222 COVID-19 vaccine. The chain joins TRBV6-2 or TRBV6-3 to TRBJ2-1, and 7 bases in between align with TRBD2. The DNA sequence reads TGTGCCAGCAGTTTGGGCTCACGTGCGGGGAGGGCAGGCAATGAGCAGTTCTTC. This sequence encodes CASSLGSRAGRAGNEQFF.